This paragraph reports one T cell receptor (beta chain). Antigen specificity is unknown. The method was immunoSEQ multiplex PCR; TCRdb's version includes in-frame clones alone and lacks a portion of them. Among fewer than 600,000 clones, approximately 79% were seen once, and the ten largest hold 13%. The data stem from a study of shared clonotypes between healthy human individuals. General study results and limits: Clonotype sharing among donors, it was expected, would be affected by sequencing depth.

V was trimmed by 5 bases and J by 3 bases, leaving 8 bases between them. The CDR3 runs to 12 residues. From germline, CDR1 is WSHSY and CDR2 SAAADI. The specimen sequenced was PBMCs. The receptor was isolated from a woman aged 40 to 50 in good health. Some clones in this sample may be carry-over from other donors' samples. The chain combines TRBV10-2 with TRBJ2-7; D is undetermined. The CDR3 sequence: CASSPRSYEQYF. CDR3 nucleotides: TGCGCCAGCAGTCCAAGGAGCTACGAGCAGTACTTC.